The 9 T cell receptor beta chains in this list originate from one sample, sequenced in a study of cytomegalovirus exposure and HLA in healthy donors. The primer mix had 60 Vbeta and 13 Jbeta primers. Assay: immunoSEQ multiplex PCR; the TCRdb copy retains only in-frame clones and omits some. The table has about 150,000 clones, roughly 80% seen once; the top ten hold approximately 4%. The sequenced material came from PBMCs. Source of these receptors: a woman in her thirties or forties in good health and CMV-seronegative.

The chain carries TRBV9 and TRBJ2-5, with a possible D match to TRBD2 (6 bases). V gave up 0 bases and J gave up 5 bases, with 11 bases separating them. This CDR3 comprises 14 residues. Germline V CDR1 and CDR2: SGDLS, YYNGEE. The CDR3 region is CASSVDVAGETQYF. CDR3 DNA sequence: TGTGCCAGCAGCGTAGATGTCGCGGGGGAGACCCAGTACTTC.

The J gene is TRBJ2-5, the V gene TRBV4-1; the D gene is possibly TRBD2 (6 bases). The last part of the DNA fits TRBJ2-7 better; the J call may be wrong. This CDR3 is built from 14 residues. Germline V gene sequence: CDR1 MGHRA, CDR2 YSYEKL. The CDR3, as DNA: TGCGCCAGCAGCCAAGGGGCACTAGCAGGCGAGCAGTACTTC. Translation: CASSQGALAGEQYF.

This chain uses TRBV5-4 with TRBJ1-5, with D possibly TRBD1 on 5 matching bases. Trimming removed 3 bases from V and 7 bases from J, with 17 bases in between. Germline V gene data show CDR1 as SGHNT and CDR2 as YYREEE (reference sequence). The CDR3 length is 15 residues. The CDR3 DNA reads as TGTGCCAGCAGCTCCGGGGGAACGGGAGGGCAGCCCCAGCATTTT. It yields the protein CASSSGGTGGQPQHF.

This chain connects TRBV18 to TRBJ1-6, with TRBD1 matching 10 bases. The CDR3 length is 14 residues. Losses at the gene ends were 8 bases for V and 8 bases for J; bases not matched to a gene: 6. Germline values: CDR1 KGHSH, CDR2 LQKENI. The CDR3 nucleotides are TGTGCCAGCACGACAGGGGGCCGTGATTCACCCCTCCACTTT. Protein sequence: CASTTGGRDSPLHF.

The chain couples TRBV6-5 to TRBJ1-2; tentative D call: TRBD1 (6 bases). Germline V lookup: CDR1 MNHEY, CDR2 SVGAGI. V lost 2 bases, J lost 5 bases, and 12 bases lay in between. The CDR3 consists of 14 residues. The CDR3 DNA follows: TGTGCCAGCAGTTACAGGGGGATGAAGTATGGCTACACCTTC. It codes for CASSYRGMKYGYTF.

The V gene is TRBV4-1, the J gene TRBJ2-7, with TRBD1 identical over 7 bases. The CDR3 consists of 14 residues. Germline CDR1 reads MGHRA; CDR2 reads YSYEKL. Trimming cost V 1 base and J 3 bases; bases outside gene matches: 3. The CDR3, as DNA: TGCGCCAGCAGCCAAGGGCAGGGGGTCTACGAGCAGTACTTC. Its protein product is CASSQGQGVYEQYF.

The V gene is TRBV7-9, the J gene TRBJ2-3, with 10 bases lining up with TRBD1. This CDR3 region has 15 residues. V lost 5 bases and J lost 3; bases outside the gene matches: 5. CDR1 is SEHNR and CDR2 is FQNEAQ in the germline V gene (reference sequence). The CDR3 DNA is TGTGCCAGCAGCCAAGACAGGGGGCCAACAGATACGCAGTATTTT. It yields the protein CASSQDRGPTDTQYF.

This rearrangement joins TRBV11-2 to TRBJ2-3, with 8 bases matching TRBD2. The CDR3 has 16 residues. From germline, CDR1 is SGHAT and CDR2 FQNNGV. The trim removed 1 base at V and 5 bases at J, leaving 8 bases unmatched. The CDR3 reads CASSLGPAGVRDTQYF. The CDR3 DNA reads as TGTGCCAGCAGCTTAGGACCAGCGGGAGTTCGAGATACGCAGTATTTT.

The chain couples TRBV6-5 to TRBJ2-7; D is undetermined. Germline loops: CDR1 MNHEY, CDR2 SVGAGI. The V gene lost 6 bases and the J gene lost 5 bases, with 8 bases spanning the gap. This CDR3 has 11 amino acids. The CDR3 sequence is CASSLSNEQYF. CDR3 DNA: TGTGCCAGCAGCCTAAGCAACGAGCAGTACTTC.